The 24 T cell receptor beta chains reported below all come from one sample, sequenced in a study of CD8 T cells in Susac syndrome. After extraction with the RNeasy kit, 0.5 to 1 ug of the RNA was reverse transcribed using random hexamers. One entry per CDR3 protein, called by TCRdb with MiXCR from the immunoSEQ multiplex PCR reads. The sample has more than 250,000 distinct CDR3 sequences, approximately 90% seen once; the top ten hold around 0.07%. The sample comprised CD4+ T cells from PBMCs. The receptors stem from a human donor with multiple sclerosis.

The table lists this clonotype with a few counts. The rearrangement joins TRBV12-3 or TRBV12-4 to TRBJ1-2; unclear D gene. V lost 6 bases to trimming and J lost 7 bases, with 12 bases between them. The CDR3 has 12 amino acids. This CDR3 is CASRSPWGGYTF. The CDR3 region has the DNA TGTGCCAGCAGATCCCCGTGGGGTGGCTACACCTTC.

The chain carries TRBV7-9 and TRBJ1-2; the D is unclear. The CDR3 runs 14 residues. V was shortened by 5 bases and J by 0 bases, with 10 bases between the two germline ends. Germline V lookup: CDR1 SEHNR, CDR2 FQNEAQ (reference sequence). Here the CDR3 reads CASSRGLANYGYTF. The CDR3 bases are TGTGCCAGCAGCCGAGGACTGGCTAACTATGGCTACACCTTC.

The chain links TRBV19 to TRBJ2-2; 7 nucleotides agree with TRBD2. The V gene end was trimmed by 3 bases and the J gene end by 4 bases; junction bases not matched to a gene: 5. Looked up from germline, CDR1 is LNHDA and CDR2 is SQIVND (reference sequence). This CDR3 spans 15 amino acids. DNA of the CDR3: TGTGCCAGTAGTATTGCGGGAGTAGGCACCGGGGAGCTGTTTTTT. Its translation: CASSIAGVGTGELFF.

This chain connects TRBV2 to TRBJ2-7; 7 bases match TRBD2. There are 13 residues in the CDR3. Unmatched junction bases numbered 4, after V lost 5 bases and J lost 3 bases. Germline CDR1 reads SNHLY; CDR2 reads FYNNEI. CDR3 nucleotide sequence: TGTGCCAGCAGTCGCGGACTAGTCTACGAGCAGTACTTC. This codes for CASSRGLVYEQYF.

This clonotype appeared once. The chain employs TRBV19 and TRBJ1-2, with D perhaps matching TRBD1 (5 bases). The CDR3 spans 13 residues. CDR1 is LNHDA, CDR2 SQIVND, per germline (reference sequence). The CDR3 nucleotides read TGTGCAGCTAATGGGGGGTGGTCCTATGGCTACACCTTC. It encodes CAANGGWSYGYTF.

The chain joins TRBV19 to TRBJ1-4, with 9 positions matching TRBD1. The germline V gene encodes CDR1 LNHDA and CDR2 SQIVND (reference sequence). With 7 bases clipped from V and 4 bases from J, the junction kept 7 bases outside the gene matches. CDR3 size: 15 residues. CDR3 DNA: TGTGCCAGTAACCTAGCGGGACAGGGTAATGAAAAACTGTTTTTT. Translated: CASNLAGQGNEKLFF.

As concerns this clonotype: Sequence at one end of the junction differs from germline and may be a read error. The chain is built from TRBV14 and TRBJ1-2; TRBD1 is a possible D gene (5 bases). Looked up from germline, CDR1 is SGHDN and CDR2 is FVKESK. The CDR3 is 14 amino acids. CDR3 amino acids: CASNQGVHNYGYTF. The CDR3 nucleotides read TGTGCCAGCAACCAAGGGGTACATAACTATGGCTACACCTTC.

V usage is TRBV4-3 and J usage is TRBJ2-7, with D perhaps assigned TRBD1 or TRBD2 (5 bases each). CDR1 is LGHNA and CDR2 is YSLEER in the germline V gene. Deletions cut 5 bases from V and 3 bases from J, with 17 bases between. This CDR3 region has 15 residues. The CDR3 is CASSVRAGAYYEQYF. CDR3 nucleotide sequence: TGCGCCAGCAGCGTGCGCGCCGGGGCCTACTACGAGCAGTACTTC.

The rearrangement uses TRBV7-2 and TRBJ2-5; a weak D match, TRBD1 (6 bases). Trimming took 10 bases from V and 5 from J, leaving 14 bases between them. This CDR3 is 12 amino acids long. CDR1 is SGHTA and CDR2 is FQGNSA in the germline V gene. CDR3 sequence (DNA): TGTGCCACCGCCAGGGGAAGGGAGACCCAGTACTTC. Its protein product is CATARGRETQYF.

Concerning this clonotype: Its ends do not fully match the called genes, so a read error is possible. The chain links TRBV5-4 to TRBJ2-3; D is undetermined. The CDR3 contains 12 residues. The germline gives CDR1 SGHNT, CDR2 YYREEE (reference sequence). For the CDR3, the DNA is TGTGCCAGCAGCTTGGTCACAGATGCGCAGTATTTT. Its translation: CASSLVTDAQYF.

This clonotype was seen once. This rearrangement joins TRBV6-2 or TRBV6-3 to TRBJ2-6, with TRBD2 identical over 10 bases. Per germline, CDR1 MNHEY and CDR2 SVGEGT. CDR3 length: 17 amino acids. Trimming took 4 bases from V and 4 from J; bases not matched to a gene: 7. The CDR3 sequence: CASSSPPLAGGANVLTF. The CDR3 nucleotides read TGTGCCAGCAGTTCCCCACCACTAGCGGGAGGGGCCAACGTCCTGACTTTC.

The genes are TRBV29-1 and TRBJ1-1, with 9 nucleotides matching TRBD1. The ends lost 7 bases at V and 5 bases at J; junction bases unmatched: 8. Germline V gives CDR1 SQVTM, CDR2 ANQGSEA. CDR3 length: 13 residues. In DNA, the CDR3 is TGCAGCGCTCCGGGACAGGGCGGGACTGAAGCTTTCTTT. This encodes CSAPGQGGTEAFF.

The chain recombines TRBV29-1 with TRBJ2-1; D might be TRBD2 (5 bases). The CDR3 consists of 11 residues. CDR1 is SQVTM, CDR2 ANQGSEA, per germline. The germline V and J ends were trimmed by 4 bases and 6 bases, with 7 bases remaining between them. The CDR3 nucleotides read TGCAGCGTTGCCGGGGTCAATGAGCAGTTCTTC. Residues: CSVAGVNEQFF.

J is TRBJ1-3 and V is TRBV29-1; no definite D call. The germline V and J ends were trimmed by 5 bases and 1 base, with 9 bases remaining between them. Germline lookup yields CDR1 SQVTM and CDR2 ANQGSEA. This CDR3 contains 13 residues. In nucleotides, the CDR3 is TGCAGCGTTACCATTGGGTCTGGAAACACCATATATTTT. Residues: CSVTIGSGNTIYF.

With regard to this clonotype: Compared with germline, one end of the junction differs, possibly owing to a read error. The genes are TRBV7-7 and TRBJ2-1, with TRBD1 as a possible D gene (5 bases). Germline lookup yields CDR1 SSHAT and CDR2 FNYEAQ (reference sequence). The CDR3 totals 15 residues. The CDR3: CASSVHSGSYNEQFF. In nucleotides, the CDR3 is TGTGCTAGCAGTGTCCACTCAGGGTCCTACAATGAGCAGTTCTTC. The variable domain in full, completed from reference TRBV7-7 and TRBJ2-1, reads GAGVSQSPRYKVTKRGQDVTLRCDPISSHATLYWYQQALGQGPEFLTYFNYEAQPDKSGLPSDRFSAERPEGSISTLTIQRTEQRDSAMYRCASSVHSGSYNEQFFGPGTRLTVL.

The chain joins TRBV15 to TRBJ1-5; D not resolved. The CDR3 runs to 15 residues. Germline-derived CDR1 and CDR2 are LNHNV and YYDKDF (reference sequence). V was clipped by 0 bases and J by 3 bases, with 9 bases between them. CDR3 sequence: CATSRDLVNNQPQHF. CDR3 nucleotides: TGTGCCACCAGCAGAGATCTTGTCAACAATCAGCCCCAGCATTTT.

The CDR3 DNA sequence: TGTGCCAGCCTTAGAGGGGCGCGAGAGACCCAGTACTTC. Translated: CASLRGARETQYF. V usage is TRBV7-2 and J usage is TRBJ2-5, with D perhaps TRBD1 or TRBD2 (5 bases each). Trimming stripped 8 bases from V and 4 bases from J, with 14 bases between. Germline values: CDR1 SGHTA, CDR2 FQGNSA. This CDR3 region has 13 residues. The full variable domain, in which reference TRBV7-2 and TRBJ2-5 provide the parts outside the CDR3, is GAGVSQSPSNKVTEKGKDVELRCDPISGHTALYWYRQSLGQGLEFLIYFQGNSAPDKSGLPSDRFSAERTGGSVSTLTIQRTQQEDSAVYLCASLRGARETQYFGPGTRLLVL.

This rearrangement joins TRBV30 to TRBJ2-1; D might be TRBD1 (6 bases). The V gene lost 3 bases and the J gene lost 9 bases, with 12 bases spanning the gap. This CDR3 spans 12 amino acids. Germline assignment: CDR1 GTSNPN and CDR2 SVGIG (reference sequence). CDR3 DNA: TGTGCCTGGAGGGTTAGAGGGGGTGAGCAGTTCTTC. It specifies CAWRVRGGEQFF.

This rearrangement joins TRBV7-2 to TRBJ2-7; the D is unclear. The CDR3 extends over 13 amino acids. Per germline, CDR1 SGHTA and CDR2 FQGNSA. V was trimmed by 5 bases and J by 7 bases, leaving 15 bases between them. The CDR3 region is CASSPARHTEQYF. As DNA, the CDR3 is TGTGCCAGCAGCCCGGCGAGGCATACAGAGCAGTACTTC.

This chain joins TRBV14 and TRBJ1-3; D perhaps matches TRBD1 (5 bases). The V gene lost 4 bases and the J gene lost 0 bases, with 22 bases spanning the gap. The CDR3 has 19 amino acids. The germline CDR1 and CDR2 sequences are SGHDN and FVKESK. The CDR3 DNA is TGTGCCAGCAGCCTCTTTCCGGGACTCACCGCATTCTCTGGAAACACCATATATTTT. Amino acids: CASSLFPGLTAFSGNTIYF.

The chain couples TRBV12-3 or TRBV12-4 to TRBJ1-3, with D possibly matching TRBD1 (5 bases). The CDR3 is 15 amino acids. V dropped 3 bases and J dropped 0 bases, with 9 bases sitting between them. The CDR3 nucleotides read TGTGCCAGCAGTTTCAGGGCGGTCTCTGGAAACACCATATATTTT. It translates to CASSFRAVSGNTIYF.

This chain links TRBV7-2 with TRBJ1-1; perhaps TRBD1 as D (5 bases). With 5 bases removed from V and 0 bases from J, the gap between germline ends came to 19 bases. The CDR3 totals 17 residues. The germline V gene has CDR1 SGHTA and CDR2 FQGNSA. CDR3 nucleotides: TGTGCCAGCAGCACTGGGCCAGGGACTCGACTGAACACTGAAGCTTTCTTT. It yields the protein CASSTGPGTRLNTEAFF.

V and J are TRBV4-1 and TRBJ2-7; D gene unclear. The CDR3 has 13 residues. Germline CDR1 MGHRA, CDR2 YSYEKL. V lost 10 bases and J 0 bases, leaving 13 bases between the germline ends. The CDR3 DNA sequence: TGCGCCACCTCGACGGGTCTCTCCTACGAGCAGTACTTC. The encoded protein is CATSTGLSYEQYF.

The chain joins TRBV9 to TRBJ1-2; the D is unclear. Germline V gene lookup returns CDR1 SGDLS and CDR2 YYNGEE. Trimming pared 4 bases from V and 8 bases from J, leaving 21 bases between. This CDR3 is 15 amino acids long. The DNA of the CDR3 is TGTGCCAGCAGCCCTGGGCCCGAGGGTCGTGGCGGCTACACCTTC. It specifies CASSPGPEGRGGYTF. Supplemented by reference TRBV9 and TRBJ1-2, the full variable domain reads DSGVTQTPKHLITATGQRVTLRCSPRSGDLSVYWYQQSLDQGLQFLIQYYNGEERAKGNILERFSAQQFPDLHSELNLSSLELGDSALYFCASSPGPEGRGGYTFGSGTRLTVV.